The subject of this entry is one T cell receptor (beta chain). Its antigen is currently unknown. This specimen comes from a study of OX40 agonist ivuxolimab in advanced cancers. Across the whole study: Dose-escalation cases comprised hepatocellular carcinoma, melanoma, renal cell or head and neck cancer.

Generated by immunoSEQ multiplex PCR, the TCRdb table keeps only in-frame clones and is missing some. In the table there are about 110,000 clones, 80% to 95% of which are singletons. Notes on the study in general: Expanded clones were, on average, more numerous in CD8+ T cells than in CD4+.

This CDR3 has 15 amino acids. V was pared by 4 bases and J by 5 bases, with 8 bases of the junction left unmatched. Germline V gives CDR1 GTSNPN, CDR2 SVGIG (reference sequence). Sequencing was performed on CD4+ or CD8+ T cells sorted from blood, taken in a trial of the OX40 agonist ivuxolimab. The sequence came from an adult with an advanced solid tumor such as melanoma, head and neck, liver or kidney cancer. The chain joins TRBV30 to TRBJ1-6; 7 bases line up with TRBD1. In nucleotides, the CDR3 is TGTGCCTGGATGATTGGGACAGAAAATAATTCACCCCTCCACTTT. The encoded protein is CAWMIGTENNSPLHF.